Shown below are 26 T cell receptor beta chains from a single sample sequenced in a study of blood T cell repertoires in COVID-19. Measured with immunoSEQ multiplex PCR; TCRdb has only the in-frame clones, and not every one. The data show around 470,000 clones, about 90% seen once. The sequencing input was PBMCs or T cells enriched from blood (not recorded which). The receptors here all came from a man between 18 and 29 years old who had recovered from COVID-19.

The chain couples TRBV3-1 (or the pseudogene TRBV3-2) to TRBJ2-1; the match to TRBD2 covers 13 bases. From germline, CDR1 is LGHDT and CDR2 YNNKEL (reference sequence). The V segment lost 0 bases and the J segment 7 bases; nucleotides outside the gene matches: 6. This CDR3 region has 17 residues. CDR3 residues: CASSQDGLAGVLNEQFF. The CDR3 DNA reads as TGTGCCAGCAGCCAAGATGGACTAGCGGGAGTGTTAAATGAGCAGTTCTTC.

CDR3 in DNA: TGTGCCAGCAGCTCATTAGCGGGGGACACCGGGGAGCTGTTTTTT. Protein sequence: CASSSLAGDTGELFF. The chain employs TRBV5-6 and TRBJ2-2; 9 nucleotides align to TRBD2. The CDR3 runs 15 residues. CDR1 is SGHDT and CDR2 is YYEEEE in the germline V gene. With V trimmed by 3 bases and J by 3 bases, 3 bases remained unmatched.

The V and J genes are TRBV6-5 and TRBJ2-7, with TRBD1 as a possible D gene (6 bases). Germline CDR1 reads MNHEY; CDR2 reads SVGAGI. The V end lost 2 bases, the J end lost 3 bases, and 14 bases lay between the germline ends. CDR3 length: 15 residues. The CDR3 reads CASSYLSDRYYEQYF. CDR3 coding DNA: TGTGCCAGCAGTTACCTATCGGACAGATACTACGAGCAGTACTTC.

This rearrangement joins TRBV5-4 to TRBJ1-2; perhaps TRBD1 as D (6 bases). From germline, CDR1 is SGHNT and CDR2 YYREEE (reference sequence). The CDR3 loop spans 13 amino acids. Trimming took off 1 base at V and 8 bases at J, with 12 bases between the two ends. The CDR3 loop is CASSLFGGRGYTF. The CDR3 DNA reads TGTGCCAGCAGCTTGTTCGGGGGGCGCGGCTACACCTTC.

The gene calls are TRBV19 and TRBJ1-2, with D perhaps matching TRBD1 (6 bases). Trimming left V 6 bases short and J 6 bases short, with 17 bases between. CDR1 and CDR2 from the germline V gene are LNHDA and SQIVND (reference sequence). CDR3 length: 14 residues. In DNA form, the CDR3 reads TGTGCCAGTAGACCGGGCAGGGGTGTAGATGGCTACACCTTC. It encodes CASRPGRGVDGYTF.

The gene calls are TRBV1 and TRBJ2-2; the D call in the table, TRBD1, was not verified against the DNA. TRBV1 is reported as a pseudogene. This CDR3 contains 16 residues. CDR3 nucleotides: TGCACCAGCATTACGGCCGGGACAGTCAACACCGGGGAGCTGTTTTTT. Protein sequence: CTSITAGTVNTGELFF.

This clone has ten or more counts. The chain couples TRBV15 to TRBJ2-7; 10 nucleotides align to TRBD2. The trim removed 5 bases at V and 6 bases at J, leaving 10 bases unmatched. CDR3 size: 15 residues. From germline, CDR1 is LNHNV and CDR2 YYDKDF (reference sequence). CDR3: CATSGGASGSSEQYF. For the CDR3, the DNA is TGTGCCACCAGCGGGGGAGCTAGCGGGAGTTCCGAGCAGTACTTC.

This chain uses TRBV18 with TRBJ1-4; a weak D match, TRBD1 (6 bases). Trimming stripped 4 bases from V and 0 bases from J, with 12 bases between. CDR3 length equals 16 residues. CDR1 is KGHSH and CDR2 is LQKENI in the germline V gene. CDR3 DNA sequence: TGTGCCAGCTCACGCATAAAGGGGGCAACTAATGAAAAACTGTTTTTT. Its translation: CASSRIKGATNEKLFF.

V is TRBV9 and J is TRBJ1-2; 8 bases are a match to TRBD1. This CDR3 has 15 amino acids. The trim removed 3 bases at V and 2 bases at J, leaving 6 bases unmatched. Germline loops: CDR1 SGDLS, CDR2 YYNGEE. The CDR3 nucleotides read TGTGCCAGCAGCGCCGGTGGACAGGGAAACTATGGCTACACCTTC. Encoded protein: CASSAGGQGNYGYTF.

About this clone: Relative to the germline gene, one junction end is altered; a read error may explain this. V is TRBV6-5 and J is TRBJ1-5; no clear D gene. CDR3 size: 13 residues. Germline CDR1 MNHEY, CDR2 SVGAGI. The DNA of the CDR3 is TGTGCCAGCAGTTACAACGAACTAGACGTGCTCTTTTTT. Protein: CASSYNELDVLFF.

The chain links TRBV15 to TRBJ2-7; 7 bases line up with TRBD1. This CDR3 spans 14 amino acids. Germline trimming cut 1 base from V and 2 bases from J; bases unmatched to any gene: 2. Germline CDR1 is LNHNV and CDR2 is YYDKDF (reference sequence). DNA of the CDR3: TGTGCCACCAGCAGAGTAGGACAGGCCTACGAGCAGTACTTC. Translating gives CATSRVGQAYEQYF.

The CDR3 loop is CASSQEMQNSPLHF. In DNA, the CDR3 is TGCGCCAGCAGCCAAGAGATGCAGAATTCACCCCTCCACTTT. The V gene is TRBV4-1, the J gene TRBJ1-6; D is uncertain. This CDR3 has 14 amino acids. Germline V gene lookup returns CDR1 MGHRA and CDR2 YSYEKL. V was trimmed by 0 bases and J by 7 bases, leaving 7 bases between them.

This clone was recorded once. This rearrangement joins TRBV14 to TRBJ1-2, with 7 bases lining up with TRBD1. CDR1 SGHDN and CDR2 FVKESK come from the germline V gene. CDR3 length equals 14 residues. J was trimmed by 2 bases and V by 4 bases; bases with no gene match: 4. The CDR3 nucleotides read TGTGCCAGCAGCCTAAGACAGGGAAACTATGGCTACACCTTC. This encodes CASSLRQGNYGYTF.

This rearrangement joins TRBV9 to TRBJ2-7; TRBD2 agrees at 12 bases. J was trimmed by 1 base and V by 3 bases; bases with no gene match: 2. Germline CDR1 is SGDLS and CDR2 is YYNGEE. The CDR3 has 15 amino acids. This chain's CDR3 is CASSAGLAGSYEQYF. The CDR3 bases are TGTGCCAGCAGCGCCGGACTAGCGGGGTCCTACGAGCAGTACTTC.

This clone was seen only a few times. The V gene is TRBV30, the J gene TRBJ2-7; possibly TRBD1 for D (5 bases). V lost 3 bases, J lost 3 bases, and 9 bases lay in between. The germline V gene has CDR1 GTSNPN and CDR2 SVGIG (reference sequence). The CDR3 loop spans 12 amino acids. CDR3 DNA: TGTGCCTGGAGCCCAAGGGGCTACGAGCAGTACTTC. This sequence encodes CAWSPRGYEQYF.

This chain uses TRBV6-4 with TRBJ1-1, with D uncertain. The CDR3 has 14 residues. Germline V gene lookup returns CDR1 MRHNA and CDR2 SNTAGT. V lost 4 bases to trimming and J lost 1 base, with 10 bases between them. The CDR3 bases are TGTGCCAGCAGTGCTTCGGCAGGGAACACTGAAGCTTTCTTT. The encoded protein is CASSASAGNTEAFF.

This chain links TRBV28 with TRBJ1-5; TRBD1 might be the D (6 bases). V was trimmed by 7 bases and J by 6 bases, leaving 16 bases between them. The CDR3 loop spans 14 amino acids. The V gene's germline CDR1 is MDHEN and CDR2 SYDVKM. For the CDR3, the DNA is TGTGCCAGCAACCTAGGGGGGGGGAGTCAGCCCCAGCATTTT. Amino acid sequence: CASNLGGGSQPQHF.

This clone was observed a handful of times. This sample includes further DNA sequences coding for the same CDR3. The chain carries TRBV18 and TRBJ2-5; D possibly corresponds to TRBD1 (5 bases). V shed 2 bases and J shed 4 bases, with 5 bases lying between them. Germline V gene data show CDR1 as KGHSH and CDR2 as LQKENI. The CDR3 sequence is 12 residues long. CDR3 in DNA: TGTGCCAGCTCACCAAGGGGAGAGACCCAGTACTTC. Protein sequence: CASSPRGETQYF.

The chain combines TRBV9 with TRBJ1-4, with 11 nucleotides matching TRBD1. V shed 4 bases, J shed 8 bases, and the junction held 4 bases outside the gene matches. CDR3 length equals 14 residues. Germline V gives CDR1 SGDLS, CDR2 YYNGEE. DNA for the CDR3: TGTGCCAGCAGCACCGGACAGGGGGCAGAAAAACTGTTTTTT. Translating it yields CASSTGQGAEKLFF.

The chain employs TRBV3-1 (or the pseudogene TRBV3-2) and TRBJ1-2, with no clear D. CDR1 LGHDT and CDR2 YNNKEL come from the germline V gene (reference sequence). V was shortened by 2 bases and J by 3 bases, with 7 bases between the two germline ends. This CDR3 is built from 13 residues. The CDR3 sequence is CASSQIGDYGYTF. In nucleotides, the CDR3 is TGTGCCAGCAGCCAAATCGGGGACTATGGCTACACCTTC.

The rearrangement links TRBV11-3 to TRBJ1-6, with D uncertain. This CDR3 contains 14 residues. V lost 5 bases, J lost 7 bases, and 12 bases lay in between. Germline V gene lookup returns CDR1 SGHNT and CDR2 YENEEA. The CDR3 loop is CASSITAKNSPLHF. As DNA, the CDR3 is TGTGCCAGCAGCATAACAGCCAAAAATTCACCCCTCCACTTT.

This clone was detected once. V and J are TRBV30 and TRBJ2-1; 14 nucleotides line up with TRBD2. The CDR3 runs 18 residues. In germline, CDR1 is GTSNPN, CDR2 SVGIG (reference sequence). After removal of 2 bases from V and 5 bases from J, the junction contained 11 bases not matched to a gene. DNA of the CDR3: TGTGCCTGGAGTCCGGGAAGGACTAGCGGGAGGTTCCACAATGAGCAGTTCTTC. It specifies CAWSPGRTSGRFHNEQFF.

A few counts support this clone. This rearrangement joins TRBV2 to TRBJ1-5, with TRBD1 identical over 9 bases. The CDR3 has 13 residues. Germline values: CDR1 SNHLY, CDR2 FYNNEI. J gave up 5 bases and V 8 bases, and 4 bases lay outside the gene matches. CDR3 nucleotide sequence: TGTGCCAGCCGGGACAGGGTTTATCAGCCCCAGCATTTT. This translates into CASRDRVYQPQHF. The variable domain in full, with the rest retrieved from reference TRBV2 and TRBJ1-5, is EPEVTQTPSHQVTQMGQEVILRCVPISNHLYFYWYRQILGQKVEFLVSFYNNEISEKSEIFDDQFSVERPDGSNFTLKIRSTKLEDSAMYFCASRDRVYQPQHFGDGTRLSIL.

The rearrangement joins TRBV5-4 to TRBJ1-4, with a possible D match to TRBD1 (5 bases). The V gene's germline CDR1 is SGHNT and CDR2 YYREEE (reference sequence). V lost 4 bases and J lost 0, with 10 bases in between. This CDR3 has 15 residues. The CDR3 reads CASSPTGATNEKLFF. CDR3 in DNA: TGTGCCAGCAGCCCAACAGGTGCAACTAATGAAAAACTGTTTTTT.

This chain links TRBV5-1 with TRBJ2-7; TRBD1 agrees at 8 bases. V dropped 5 bases and J dropped 5; count of bases not matched to a gene: 3. Germline V lookup: CDR1 SGHRS, CDR2 YFSETQ. The length of the CDR3 is 12 residues. The CDR3 region has the DNA TGCGCCAGCAGTTTCAGGGGGCACGAGCAGTACTTC. Translation gives CASSFRGHEQYF.

J is TRBJ2-1 and V is TRBV16; weak D call: TRBD2 (6 bases). The V and J ends lost 4 bases and 0 bases respectively, with 16 bases between them. CDR1 and CDR2 (germline): KGHSY, FQNENV. The CDR3 extends over 17 amino acids. The CDR3 reads CASSPTSLISSYNEQFF. Written as DNA, the CDR3 is TGTGCCAGCAGCCCGACTAGTTTGATCAGCTCCTACAATGAGCAGTTCTTC.